This T cell receptor beta chain came from a study of cytomegalovirus exposure and HLA in healthy donors. Sequencing was performed with immunoSEQ multiplex PCR; in TCRdb, only in-frame clones are kept and a portion is missing. Among 200,000 or so clones listed, under 95% were seen once. General study results and limits: TCR beta chains numbering some 160 were designated cytomegalovirus-associated.

This CDR3 contains 15 residues. In germline, CDR1 is LNHDA, CDR2 SQIVND (reference sequence). V shed 3 bases and J 3 bases; nucleotides not matched to a gene: 5. To note about this clone: The antigen remains unidentified.

The clonotype comes from a woman between 18 and 29 years old in good health and CMV-seronegative. Material for sequencing was PBMCs. V and J are TRBV19 and TRBJ2-7, with TRBD2 matching over 10 bases. This chain's CDR3 is CASSMVASGSYEQYF. CDR3 DNA: TGTGCCAGTAGTATGGTCGCTAGCGGGAGCTACGAGCAGTACTTC.